These T cell receptor beta chains were read from a single sample in a study of molecular identifiers for immune sequencing clone quantification. TCRdb re-called the PCR reads with MiXCR, one entry per CDR3 protein. Among a few hundred thousand distinct CDR3 sequences, roughly 23% were seen once, and the ten largest hold 0.65% to 0.75%. The source material was naive CD8+ T cells from blood, with Jurkat cell RNA spiked in. The receptors were gathered from a human donor in good health. Some libraries in this study had Jurkat cell RNA spiked in. Each CDR3 is given with its conserved first and last residue. Fields, in order: clone size, V gene, CDR3 length, J gene, CDR3 protein. Clone size is shown for a subset of rows, as once, few, many or a class of expanded clone.

size: NA; V: TRBV7-2; length: 12; J: TRBJ1-1; CDR3: CTSGPMNTEAFF
size: many; V: TRBV6-5; length: 16; J: TRBJ1-1; CDR3: CASSAAEQGDDTEAFF
size: many; V: TRBV28; length: 15; J: TRBJ1-6; CDR3: CASSLISGRQSPLHF
size: few; V: TRBV27; length: 15; J: TRBJ2-5; CDR3: CASSMGGLAGETQYF
size: many; V: TRBV7-9; length: 15; J: TRBJ2-3; CDR3: CASSSTGESTDTQYF
size: few; V: TRBV7-6; length: 14; J: TRBJ2-7; CDR3: CASSLVPGVHEQYF
size: few; V: TRBV19; length: 14; J: TRBJ2-1; CDR3: CASSILDGDNEQFF
size: NA; V: TRBV28; length: 14; J: TRBJ2-7; CDR3: CASSLSGSSYAQYF
size: NA; V: TRBV12-3/TRBV12-4; length: 13; J: TRBJ1-2; CDR3: CASSPLVNYGDAF
size: NA; V: TRBV11-2; length: 14; J: TRBJ2-5; CDR3: CASSLPGTLETQYF
size: NA; V: TRBV5-4; length: 17; J: TRBJ2-3; CDR3: CASSGASGGHPTGTQYF
size: few; V: TRBV7-9; length: 13; J: TRBJ1-1; CDR3: CASSLELSQEPFF
size: many; V: TRBV4-3; length: 17; J: TRBJ2-4; CDR3: CASSQEPAGLAKNIQYF
size: many; V: TRBV2; length: 14; J: TRBJ2-7; CDR3: CASSESSRPTEQYF
size: few; V: TRBV2; length: 16; J: TRBJ1-5; CDR3: CASSPRGVDWVQPQHF
size: few; V: TRBV5-4; length: 15; J: TRBJ2-7; CDR3: CASSYGGGATYEQYF
size: many; V: TRBV5-4; length: 11; J: TRBJ2-7; CDR3: CASSTPNEQYF
size: NA; V: TRBV20-1; length: 16; J: TRBJ2-3; CDR3: CSAKTGTRRGADTQYF
size: few; V: TRBV12-3/TRBV12-4; length: 14; J: TRBJ2-1; CDR3: CASSPGLAYNEQFF
size: many; V: TRBV7-2; length: 16; J: TRBJ2-3; CDR3: CASSSDGRLNADTQYF
size: NA; V: TRBV19; length: 13; J: TRBJ2-1; CDR3: CASRAAPLNEQFF
size: few; V: TRBV4-3; length: 15; J: TRBJ2-7; CDR3: CASSQAAGGGYEQYF
size: once; V: TRBV29-1; length: 15; J: TRBJ2-1; CDR3: CSVEERGSPYNEQFF
size: few; V: TRBV24-1; length: 14; J: TRBJ2-2; CDR3: CATRDSGWTGELFF
size: many; V: TRBV20-1; length: 13; J: TRBJ1-1; CDR3: CSAIPRLNTEAFF
size: many; V: TRBV28; length: 15; J: TRBJ1-2; CDR3: CASSLFVRINYGYTF
size: many; V: TRBV6-5; length: 13; J: TRBJ1-1; CDR3: CASSYSEDTEAFF
size: few; V: TRBV11-2; length: 14; J: TRBJ2-3; CDR3: CASNLAGRTDTQYF
size: NA; V: TRBV27; length: 16; J: TRBJ2-3; CDR3: CASSLRAGDNLYTQYF
size: few; V: TRBV28; length: 14; J: TRBJ2-7; CDR3: CASSSRGTPYEQYF
size: NA; V: TRBV6-2/TRBV6-3; length: 18; J: TRBJ1-5; CDR3: CVSSYSGTAPYSNQPQHF
size: many; V: TRBV7-8; length: 16; J: TRBJ2-5; CDR3: CASSQRGQGSGETQYF
size: NA; V: TRBV6-2/TRBV6-3; length: 13; J: TRBJ1-5; CDR3: CASSYWTAQPQHF
size: few; V: TRBV27; length: 16; J: TRBJ2-1; CDR3: CASSPQSGQLYNEQFF
size: many; V: TRBV6-2/TRBV6-3; length: 13; J: TRBJ2-1; CDR3: CATFDRSYNEQFF
size: few; V: TRBV28; length: 16; J: TRBJ2-3; CDR3: CASSLTVPSGTDTQYF
size: many; V: TRBV5-4; length: 13; J: TRBJ1-1; CDR3: CASSLRQNTEAFF
size: many; V: TRBV7-2; length: 14; J: TRBJ2-1; CDR3: CASSFTGRYNEQFF